This T cell receptor (beta chain) was sequenced for a study of control samples from healthy donors and cancer patients. The data were produced by immunoSEQ multiplex PCR, yet TCRdb's version contains in-frame clones alone and is incomplete. The profile shows 150,000 to 200,000 clones, 96% of them singletons. The sample comprised blood. The sequence derives from a woman aged 25 to 39 in good health.

The CDR3 spells CASSFVMGRHQETQYF. CDR3 sequence (DNA): TGTGCCAGCAGCTTTGTCATGGGACGCCACCAAGAGACCCAGTACTTC. This chain uses TRBV5-6 with TRBJ2-5; D is perhaps TRBD1 or TRBD2 (5 bases each). The CDR3 is 16 residues long. CDR1 and CDR2 (germline): SGHDT, YYEEEE. V was trimmed by 2 bases and J by 0 bases, leaving 14 bases between them.